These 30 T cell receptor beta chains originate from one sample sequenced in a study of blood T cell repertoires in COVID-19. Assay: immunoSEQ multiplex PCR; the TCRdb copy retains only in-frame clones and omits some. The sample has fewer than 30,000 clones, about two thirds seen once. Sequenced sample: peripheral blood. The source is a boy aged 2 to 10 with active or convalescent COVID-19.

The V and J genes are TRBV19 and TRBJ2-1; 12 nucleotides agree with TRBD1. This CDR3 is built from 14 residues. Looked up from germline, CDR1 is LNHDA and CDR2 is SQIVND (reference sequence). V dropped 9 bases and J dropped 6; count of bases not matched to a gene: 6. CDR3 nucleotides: TGTGCCAGCACGGGACAGGGGGCGTTCAATGAGCAGTTCTTC. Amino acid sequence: CASTGQGAFNEQFF. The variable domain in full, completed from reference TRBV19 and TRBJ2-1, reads DGGITQSPKYLFRKEGQNVTLSCEQNLNHDAMYWYRQDPGQGLRLIYYSQIVNDFQKGDIAEGYSVSREKKESFPLTVTSAQKNPTAFYLCASTGQGAFNEQFFGPGTRLTVL.

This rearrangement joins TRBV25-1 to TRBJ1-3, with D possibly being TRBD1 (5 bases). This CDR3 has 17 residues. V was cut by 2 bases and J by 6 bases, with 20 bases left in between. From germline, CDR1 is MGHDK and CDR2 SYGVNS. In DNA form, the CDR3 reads TGTGCCAGCAGTGAAGGGGTTGACAGTGTATCCATAAACACCATATATTTT. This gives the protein CASSEGVDSVSINTIYF.

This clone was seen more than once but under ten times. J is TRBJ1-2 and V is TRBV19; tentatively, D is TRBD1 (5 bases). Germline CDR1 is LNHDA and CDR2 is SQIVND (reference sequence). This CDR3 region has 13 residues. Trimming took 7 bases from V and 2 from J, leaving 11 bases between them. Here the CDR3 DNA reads TGTGCCAGTATGGGGCTAAAGAACTATGGCTACACCTTC. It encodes CASMGLKNYGYTF. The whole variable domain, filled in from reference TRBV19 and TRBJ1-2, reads DGGITQSPKYLFRKEGQNVTLSCEQNLNHDAMYWYRQDPGQGLRLIYYSQIVNDFQKGDIAEGYSVSREKKESFPLTVTSAQKNPTAFYLCASMGLKNYGYTFGSGTRLTVV.

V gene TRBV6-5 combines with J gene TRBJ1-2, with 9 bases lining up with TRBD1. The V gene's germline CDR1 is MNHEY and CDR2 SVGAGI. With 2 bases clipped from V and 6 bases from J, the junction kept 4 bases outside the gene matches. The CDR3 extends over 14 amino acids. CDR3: CASSYDRGGHGYTF. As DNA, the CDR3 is TGTGCCAGCAGTTACGACAGGGGGGGGCATGGCTACACCTTC.

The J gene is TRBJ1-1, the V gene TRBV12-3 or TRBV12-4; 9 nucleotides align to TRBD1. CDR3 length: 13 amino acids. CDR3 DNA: TGTGCTACCGGGACAGGGTCTTCCGGTGAAGCTTTCTTT. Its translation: CATGTGSSGEAFF.

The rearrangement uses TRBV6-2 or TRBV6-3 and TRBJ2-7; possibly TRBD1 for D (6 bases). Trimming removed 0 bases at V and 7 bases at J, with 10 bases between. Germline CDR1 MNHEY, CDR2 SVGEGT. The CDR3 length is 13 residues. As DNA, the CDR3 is TGTGCCAGCAGTTACTCAACAGGGCTTGAGCAGTACGTC. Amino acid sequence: CASSYSTGLEQYV.

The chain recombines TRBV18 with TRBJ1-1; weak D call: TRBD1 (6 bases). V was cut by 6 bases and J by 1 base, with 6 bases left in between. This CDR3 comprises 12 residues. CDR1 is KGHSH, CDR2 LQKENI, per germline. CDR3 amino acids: CASSTGNTEAFF. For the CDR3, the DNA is TGTGCCAGCTCGACAGGGAACACTGAAGCTTTCTTT.

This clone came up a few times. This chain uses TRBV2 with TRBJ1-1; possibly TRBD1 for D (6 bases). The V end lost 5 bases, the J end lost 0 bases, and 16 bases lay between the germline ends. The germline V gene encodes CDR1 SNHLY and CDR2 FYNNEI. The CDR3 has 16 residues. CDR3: CASSPILGHLNTEAFF. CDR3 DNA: TGTGCCAGCAGTCCCATATTGGGACATTTGAACACTGAAGCTTTCTTT.

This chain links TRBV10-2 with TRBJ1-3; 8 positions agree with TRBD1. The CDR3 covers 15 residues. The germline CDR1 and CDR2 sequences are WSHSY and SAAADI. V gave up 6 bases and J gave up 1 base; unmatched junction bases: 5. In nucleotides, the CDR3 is TGCGCCAGCAGCGGACAGGGCCTTTCTGGAAACACCATATATTTT. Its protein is CASSGQGLSGNTIYF.

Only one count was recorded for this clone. Written as DNA, the CDR3 is TGTGCCAGCAGCTACCGACAGGCCTGGGGCGAGCAGTACTTC. It codes for CASSYRQAWGEQYF. The chain couples TRBV5-6 to TRBJ2-7; D perhaps matches TRBD1 (6 bases). Germline CDR1 is SGHDT and CDR2 is YYEEEE. The CDR3 spans 14 residues. Deletions cut 3 bases from V and 6 bases from J, with 16 bases between. The full variable domain, in which reference TRBV5-6 and TRBJ2-7 provide the parts outside the CDR3, is DAGVTQSPTHLIKTRGQQVTLRCSPKSGHDTVSWYQQALGQGPQFIFQYYEEEERQRGNFPDRFSGHQFPNYSSELNVNALLLGDSALYLCASSYRQAWGEQYFGPGTRLTVT.

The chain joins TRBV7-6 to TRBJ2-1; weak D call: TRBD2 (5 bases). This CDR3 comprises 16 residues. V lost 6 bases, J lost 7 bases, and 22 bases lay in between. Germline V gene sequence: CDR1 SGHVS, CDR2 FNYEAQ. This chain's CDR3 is CASSYGAVQDVNEQFF. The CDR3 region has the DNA TGTGCCAGCAGTTATGGAGCGGTACAAGATGTGAATGAGCAGTTCTTC.

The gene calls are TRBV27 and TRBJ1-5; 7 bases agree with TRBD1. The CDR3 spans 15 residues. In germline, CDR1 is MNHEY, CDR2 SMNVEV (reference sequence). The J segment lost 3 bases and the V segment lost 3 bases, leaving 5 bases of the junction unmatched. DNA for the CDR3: TGTGCCAGCAGTTTTACAGGGGCCTACAATCAGCCCCAGCATTTT. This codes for CASSFTGAYNQPQHF.

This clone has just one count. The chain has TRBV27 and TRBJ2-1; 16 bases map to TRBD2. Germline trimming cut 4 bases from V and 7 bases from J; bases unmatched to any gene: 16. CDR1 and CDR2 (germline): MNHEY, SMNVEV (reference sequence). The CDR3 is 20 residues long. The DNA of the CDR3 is TGTGCCAGCAGTTCTCCGGGACTAGCGGGGGGGCCACACCGAACTAATGAGCAGTTCTTC. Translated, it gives CASSSPGLAGGPHRTNEQFF.

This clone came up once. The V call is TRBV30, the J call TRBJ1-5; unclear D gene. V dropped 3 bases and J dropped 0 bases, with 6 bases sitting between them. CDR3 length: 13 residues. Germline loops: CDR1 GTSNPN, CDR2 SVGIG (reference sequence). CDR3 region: CAWSADSNQPQHF. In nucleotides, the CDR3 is TGTGCCTGGAGCGCAGATAGCAATCAGCCCCAGCATTTT.

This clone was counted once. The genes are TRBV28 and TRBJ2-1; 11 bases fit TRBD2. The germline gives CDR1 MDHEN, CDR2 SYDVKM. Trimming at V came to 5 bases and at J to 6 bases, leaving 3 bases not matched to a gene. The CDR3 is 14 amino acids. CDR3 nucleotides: TGTGCCAGCAGTGGACTAGCGGGTGTCAATGAGCAGTTCTTC. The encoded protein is CASSGLAGVNEQFF.

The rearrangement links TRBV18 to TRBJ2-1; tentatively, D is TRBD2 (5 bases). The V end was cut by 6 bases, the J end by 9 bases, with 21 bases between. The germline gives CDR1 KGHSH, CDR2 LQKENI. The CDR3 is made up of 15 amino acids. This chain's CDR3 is CASSQRPERVLEQFF. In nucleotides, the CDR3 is TGTGCCAGCTCTCAAAGGCCGGAGAGGGTACTTGAGCAGTTCTTC.

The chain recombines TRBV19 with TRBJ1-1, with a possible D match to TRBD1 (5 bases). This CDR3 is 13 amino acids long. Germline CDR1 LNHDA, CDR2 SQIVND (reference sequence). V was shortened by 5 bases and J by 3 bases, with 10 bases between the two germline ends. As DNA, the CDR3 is TGTGCCAGTAGTTTCGACAGAGACACTGAAGCTTTCTTT. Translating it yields CASSFDRDTEAFF.

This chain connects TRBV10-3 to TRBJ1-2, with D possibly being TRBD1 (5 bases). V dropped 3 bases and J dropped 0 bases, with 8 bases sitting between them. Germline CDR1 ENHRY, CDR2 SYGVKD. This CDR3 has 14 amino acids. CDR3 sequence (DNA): TGTGCCATCAGTGAAAGACAGTCTAACTATGGCTACACCTTC. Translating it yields CAISERQSNYGYTF.

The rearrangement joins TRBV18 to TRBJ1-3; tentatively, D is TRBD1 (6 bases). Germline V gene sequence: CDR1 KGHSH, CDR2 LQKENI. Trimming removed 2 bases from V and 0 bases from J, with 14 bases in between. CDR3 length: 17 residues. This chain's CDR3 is CASSPEPGTTSGNTIYF. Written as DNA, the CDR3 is TGTGCCAGCTCACCAGAGCCCGGGACAACCTCTGGAAACACCATATATTTT.

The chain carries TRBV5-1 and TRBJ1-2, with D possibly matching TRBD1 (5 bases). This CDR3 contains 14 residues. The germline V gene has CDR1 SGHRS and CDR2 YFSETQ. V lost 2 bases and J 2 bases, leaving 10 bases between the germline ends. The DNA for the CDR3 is TGCGCCAGCAGCTTACAGGACGGGAACTATGGCTACACCTTC. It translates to CASSLQDGNYGYTF.

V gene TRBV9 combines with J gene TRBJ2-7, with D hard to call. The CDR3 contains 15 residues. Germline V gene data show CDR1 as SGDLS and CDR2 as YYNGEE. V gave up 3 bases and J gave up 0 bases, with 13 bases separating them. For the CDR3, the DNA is TGTGCCAGCAGCGGAGGTACTTCCAGCTCCTACGAGCAGTACTTC. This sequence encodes CASSGGTSSSYEQYF.

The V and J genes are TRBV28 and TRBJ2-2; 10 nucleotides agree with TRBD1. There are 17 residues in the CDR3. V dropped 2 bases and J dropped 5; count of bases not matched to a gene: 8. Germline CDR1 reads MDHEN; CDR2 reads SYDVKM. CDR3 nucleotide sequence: TGTGCCAGCAGTTTAAGACAGGGGGCGCACCAAACCGGGGAGCTGTTTTTT. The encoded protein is CASSLRQGAHQTGELFF.

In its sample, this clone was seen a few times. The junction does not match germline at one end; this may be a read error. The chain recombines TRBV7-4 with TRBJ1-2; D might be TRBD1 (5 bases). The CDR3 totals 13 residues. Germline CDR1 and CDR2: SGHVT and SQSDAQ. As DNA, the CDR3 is TGTGCCAGCACCTTAGGGGACTTCGATGGCTACACCTTC. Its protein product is CASTLGDFDGYTF.

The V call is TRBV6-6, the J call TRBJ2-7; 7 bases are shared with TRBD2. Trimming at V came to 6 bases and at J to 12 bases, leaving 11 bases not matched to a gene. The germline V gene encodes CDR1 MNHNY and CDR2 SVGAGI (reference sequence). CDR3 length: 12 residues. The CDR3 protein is CASSPDGLGLYF. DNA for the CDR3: TGTGCCAGCAGCCCAGACGGACTAGGATTGTACTTC.

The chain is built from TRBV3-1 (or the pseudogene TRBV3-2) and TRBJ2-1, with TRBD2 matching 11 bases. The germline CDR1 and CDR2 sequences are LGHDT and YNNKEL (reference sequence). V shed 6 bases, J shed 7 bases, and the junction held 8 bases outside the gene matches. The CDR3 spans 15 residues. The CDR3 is CASSPSGGSRNEQFF. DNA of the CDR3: TGTGCCAGCAGTCCTAGCGGGGGGAGTCGTAATGAGCAGTTCTTC.

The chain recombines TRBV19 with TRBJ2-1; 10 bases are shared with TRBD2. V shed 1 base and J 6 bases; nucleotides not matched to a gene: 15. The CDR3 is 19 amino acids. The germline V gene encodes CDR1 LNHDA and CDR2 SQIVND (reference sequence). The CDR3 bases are TGTGCCAGTAGTATAGTAGGGGCCTTAGCGGGGGGCCGGGGCAATGAGCAGTTCTTC. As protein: CASSIVGALAGGRGNEQFF.

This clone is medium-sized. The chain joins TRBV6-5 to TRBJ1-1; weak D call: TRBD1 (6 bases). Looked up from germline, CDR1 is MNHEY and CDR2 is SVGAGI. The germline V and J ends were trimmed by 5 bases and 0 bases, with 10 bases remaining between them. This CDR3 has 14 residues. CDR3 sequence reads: CASSPGALNTEAFF. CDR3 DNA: TGTGCCAGCAGTCCAGGGGCCCTGAACACTGAAGCTTTCTTT.

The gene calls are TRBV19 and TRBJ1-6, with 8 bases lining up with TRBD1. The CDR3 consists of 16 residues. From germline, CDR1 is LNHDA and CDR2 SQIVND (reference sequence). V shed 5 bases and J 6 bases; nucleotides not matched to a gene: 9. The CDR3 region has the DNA TGTGCCAGTAGTCTTTATTGGACAGGGACTAATTCACCCCTCCACTTT. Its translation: CASSLYWTGTNSPLHF.

CDR3 sequence: CASSLERGPSGANVLTF. The CDR3 DNA sequence: TGTGCCAGCAGTTTAGAACGGGGTCCCTCTGGGGCCAACGTCCTGACTTTC. This chain links TRBV27 with TRBJ2-6; the D gene is possibly TRBD2 (5 bases). This CDR3 is built from 17 residues. The germline CDR1 and CDR2 sequences are MNHEY and SMNVEV (reference sequence). Trimming stripped 2 bases from V and 0 bases from J, with 11 bases between.

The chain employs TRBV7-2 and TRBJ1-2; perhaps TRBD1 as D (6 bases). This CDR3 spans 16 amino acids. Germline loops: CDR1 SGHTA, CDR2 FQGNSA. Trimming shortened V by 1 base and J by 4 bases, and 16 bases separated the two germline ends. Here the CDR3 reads CASSLGRAGEPYGYTF. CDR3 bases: TGTGCCAGCAGCTTAGGCAGGGCAGGGGAGCCCTATGGCTACACCTTC.